This T cell receptor (beta chain) was sequenced during a study of PD-L1 blockade in urothelial cancer. Data came from immunoSEQ multiplex PCR; TCRdb stores just in-frame clones and leaves some out. The sample carries around 110,000 clones, 80% to 90% recorded once. Time point reported: peripheral blood 6 weeks after treatment start. V was shortened by 0 bases and J by 2 bases, with 10 bases between the two germline ends. CDR1 and CDR2 (germline): SGHKS, YYEKEE (reference sequence). The CDR3 extends over 15 amino acids. Sequences were derived from PBMCs, sampled around atezolizumab (anti-PD-L1) treatment. This clonotype originated in a man aged 55 to 70 with urothelial cancer. J is TRBJ2-3 and V is TRBV5-5; D is perhaps TRBD2 (6 bases). The CDR3 coding sequence is TGTGCCAGCAGCTTGGAAGGGAGGCACACAGATACGCAGTATTTT. Amino acid sequence: CASSLEGRHTDTQYF.